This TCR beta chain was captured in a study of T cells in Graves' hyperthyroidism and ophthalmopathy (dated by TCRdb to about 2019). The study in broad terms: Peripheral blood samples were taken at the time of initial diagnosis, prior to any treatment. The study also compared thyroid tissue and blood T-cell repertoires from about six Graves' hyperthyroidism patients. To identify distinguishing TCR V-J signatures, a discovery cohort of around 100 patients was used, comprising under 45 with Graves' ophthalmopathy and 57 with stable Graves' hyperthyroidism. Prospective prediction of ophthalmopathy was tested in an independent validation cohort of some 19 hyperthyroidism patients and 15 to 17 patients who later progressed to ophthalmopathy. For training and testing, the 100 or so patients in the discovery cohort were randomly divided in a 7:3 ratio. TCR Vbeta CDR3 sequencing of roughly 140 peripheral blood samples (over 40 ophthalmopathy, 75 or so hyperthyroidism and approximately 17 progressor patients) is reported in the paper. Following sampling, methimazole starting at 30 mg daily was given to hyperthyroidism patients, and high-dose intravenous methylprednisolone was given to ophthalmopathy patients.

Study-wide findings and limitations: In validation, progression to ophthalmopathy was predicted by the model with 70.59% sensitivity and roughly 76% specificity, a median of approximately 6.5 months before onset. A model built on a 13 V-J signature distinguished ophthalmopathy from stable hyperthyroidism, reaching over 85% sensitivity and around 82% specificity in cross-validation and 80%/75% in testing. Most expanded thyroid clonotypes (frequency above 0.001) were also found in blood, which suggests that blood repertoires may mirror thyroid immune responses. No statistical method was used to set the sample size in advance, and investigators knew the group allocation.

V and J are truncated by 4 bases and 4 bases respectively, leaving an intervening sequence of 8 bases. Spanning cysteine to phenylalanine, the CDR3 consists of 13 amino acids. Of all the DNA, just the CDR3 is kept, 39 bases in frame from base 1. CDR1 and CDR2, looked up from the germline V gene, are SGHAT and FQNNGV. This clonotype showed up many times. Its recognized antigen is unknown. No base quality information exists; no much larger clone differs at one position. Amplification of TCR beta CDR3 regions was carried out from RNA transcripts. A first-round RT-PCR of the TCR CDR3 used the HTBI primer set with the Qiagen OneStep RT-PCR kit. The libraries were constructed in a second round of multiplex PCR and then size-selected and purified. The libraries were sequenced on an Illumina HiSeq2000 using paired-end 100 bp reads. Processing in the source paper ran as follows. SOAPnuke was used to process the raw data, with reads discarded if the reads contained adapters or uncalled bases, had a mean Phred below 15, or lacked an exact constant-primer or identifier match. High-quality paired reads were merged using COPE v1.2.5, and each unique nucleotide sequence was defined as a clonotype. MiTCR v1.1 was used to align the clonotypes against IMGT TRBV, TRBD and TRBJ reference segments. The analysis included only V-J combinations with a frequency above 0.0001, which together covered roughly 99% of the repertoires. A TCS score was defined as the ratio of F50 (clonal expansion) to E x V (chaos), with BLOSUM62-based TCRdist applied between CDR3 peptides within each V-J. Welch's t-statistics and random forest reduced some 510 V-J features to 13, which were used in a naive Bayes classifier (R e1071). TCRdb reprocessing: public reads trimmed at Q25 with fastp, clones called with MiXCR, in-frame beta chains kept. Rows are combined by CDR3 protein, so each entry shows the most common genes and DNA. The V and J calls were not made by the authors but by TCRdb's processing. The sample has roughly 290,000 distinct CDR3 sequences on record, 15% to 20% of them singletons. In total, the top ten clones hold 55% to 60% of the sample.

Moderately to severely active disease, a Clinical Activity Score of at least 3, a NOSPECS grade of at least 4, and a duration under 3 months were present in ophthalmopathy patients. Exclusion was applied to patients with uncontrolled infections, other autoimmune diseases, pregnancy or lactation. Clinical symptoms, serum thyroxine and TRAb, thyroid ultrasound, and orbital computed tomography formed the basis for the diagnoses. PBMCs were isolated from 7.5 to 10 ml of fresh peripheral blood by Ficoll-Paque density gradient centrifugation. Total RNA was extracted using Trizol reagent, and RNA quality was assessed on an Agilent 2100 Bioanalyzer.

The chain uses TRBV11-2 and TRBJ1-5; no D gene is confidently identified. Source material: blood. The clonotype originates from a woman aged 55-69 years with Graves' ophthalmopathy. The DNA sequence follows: TGTGCCAGCAGCTCTGCGGGGAATCAGCCCCAGCATTTT. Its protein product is CASSSAGNQPQHF.